This TCR beta chain derives from a study of blood T cell repertoires in COVID-19. Germline assignment: CDR1 SGHRS and CDR2 YFSETQ. The CDR3 loop spans 13 amino acids. The germline V and J ends were trimmed by 4 bases and 4 bases, with 11 bases remaining between them. This clone was recorded only once. TCRdb's copy holds only in-frame clones and misses some; the assay was immunoSEQ multiplex PCR. The repertoire holds over 40,000 clones, with over 80% as singletons. Source material: peripheral blood. This TCR came from a human donor in a cohort sampled during active COVID-19. This rearrangement joins TRBV5-1 to TRBJ1-2; the D is unclear. The DNA of the CDR3 is TGCGCCAGCAGCCCGGAGGCCGGCTATGGCTACACCTTC. It translates to CASSPEAGYGYTF.